The T cell receptor beta chain under discussion was sequenced for a study of shared clonotypes between healthy human individuals. Background on the study: CD4 naive and CD4 memory each took three plates per donor, while CD8 naive took two and CD8 memory one.

A note on this clone: Its antigen is not identified.

Whole-study results and caveats: Non-shared clonotypes had lower generation probabilities than clonotypes shared by all four sorted-subset donors.

The authors' processing: Owing to the provision of junction-only sequences devoid of quality scores by immunoSEQ, filtering differed. TCRdb's copy holds only in-frame clones and misses some; the assay was immunoSEQ multiplex PCR. For V, J and clone size, that table is used; D and trimming come from the DNA. This table has 2 million to 2.5 million clones, approximately 94% appearing once. The material sequenced was naive CD4+ T cells sorted from blood. The subset denotes: CD45RA+ positively selected. This receptor was obtained from a man younger than 35 in good health.

The CDR3 nucleotides are TGTGCCAGCAGTCGGACGGTACCTAACTATGGCTACACCTTC. Protein: CASSRTVPNYGYTF. The chain links TRBV6-5 to TRBJ1-2, with D unresolved. Between the trimmed V and J ends, which lost 5 bases and 0 bases, there was a span of 10 bases. The length of the CDR3 is 14 residues. CDR1 and CDR2 (germline): MNHEY, SVGAGI.